Following are 28 T cell receptor beta chains from one sample sequenced in a study of blood T cell repertoires in COVID-19. This table comes from immunoSEQ multiplex PCR, and its TCRdb copy is limited to in-frame clones, with some not included. The table lists about 210,000 clones, about 82% of them singletons. The specimen was peripheral blood. These receptors all come from a man aged 55 to 69 with COVID-19, enrolled during active disease.

V gene TRBV5-1 combines with J gene TRBJ1-3, with unresolved D. The CDR3 has 14 amino acids. Trimming took off 5 bases at V and 2 bases at J, with 11 bases between the two ends. CDR1 is SGHRS and CDR2 is YFSETQ in the germline V gene. CDR3 region: CASRATAAGNTIYF. CDR3 in DNA: TGCGCCAGCAGGGCGACTGCGGCTGGAAACACCATATATTTT.

The V call is TRBV29-1, the J call TRBJ2-1; TRBD1 matches 8 bases. Losses at the gene ends were 7 bases for V and 3 bases for J; bases not matched to a gene: 8. In germline, CDR1 is SQVTM, CDR2 ANQGSEA. The CDR3 loop spans 14 amino acids. The CDR3 nucleotides are TGCAGCGCATCACCGGACAGGGACTACAATGAGCAGTTCTTC. Encoded protein: CSASPDRDYNEQFF.

The chain carries TRBV6-6 and TRBJ2-1, with 7 bases lining up with TRBD2. Trimming cost V 9 bases and J 4 bases; bases outside gene matches: 15. Germline lookup yields CDR1 MNHNY and CDR2 SVGAGI (reference sequence). This CDR3 has 16 amino acids. The CDR3 DNA reads as TGTGCCAGTAGTCGACGGGGAGCGGGAATTTACAATGAGCAGTTCTTC. This sequence encodes CASSRRGAGIYNEQFF.

The CDR3 DNA reads TGTGCCAGCAGTTACACGCGGGGACAGGGATATGAAGCTTTCTTT. It is translated as CASSYTRGQGYEAFF. The V gene is TRBV6-2 or TRBV6-3, the J gene TRBJ1-1, with 9 bases matching TRBD1. The CDR3 length is 15 residues. After removal of 2 bases from V and 7 bases from J, the junction contained 8 bases not matched to a gene. CDR1 and CDR2 from the germline V gene are MNHEY and SVGEGT.

The chain recombines TRBV5-1 with TRBJ2-3; 7 nucleotides line up with TRBD1. Germline V gene data show CDR1 as SGHRS and CDR2 as YFSETQ. The CDR3 contains 13 residues. Unmatched junction bases numbered 5, after V lost 6 bases and J lost 4 bases. CDR3 DNA sequence: TGCGCCAGCAAACGGACAGGCGCAGATACGCAGTATTTT. Encoded protein: CASKRTGADTQYF. The full variable domain, with the rest looked up from reference TRBV5-1 and TRBJ2-3, is KAGVTQTPRYLIKTRGQQVTLSCSPISGHRSVSWYQQTPGQGLQFLFEYFSETQRNKGNFPGRFSGRQFSNSRSEMNVSTLELGDSALYLCASKRTGADTQYFGPGTRLTVL.

This clone was seen only a few times. The chain combines TRBV11-2 with TRBJ1-3; no clear D. Germline values: CDR1 SGHAT, CDR2 FQNNGV. The CDR3 contains 14 residues. Trimming took off 4 bases at V and 1 base at J, with 8 bases between the two ends. CDR3 sequence reads: CASSSPASGNTIYF. In DNA form, the CDR3 reads TGTGCCAGCAGCTCCCCCGCGTCTGGAAACACCATATATTTT.

The table lists this clone with a few counts. The chain has TRBV5-1 and TRBJ1-1; TRBD1 agrees at 7 bases. The CDR3 has 16 residues. CDR1 and CDR2 from the germline V gene are SGHRS and YFSETQ. With 4 bases clipped from V and 2 bases from J, the junction kept 11 bases outside the gene matches. CDR3 DNA: TGCGCCAGCAGCCCTGTTCCGGGACAGACTAACACTGAAGCTTTCTTT. Its protein is CASSPVPGQTNTEAFF. Full variable domain (missing parts from reference TRBV5-1 and TRBJ1-1): KAGVTQTPRYLIKTRGQQVTLSCSPISGHRSVSWYQQTPGQGLQFLFEYFSETQRNKGNFPGRFSGRQFSNSRSEMNVSTLELGDSALYLCASSPVPGQTNTEAFFGQGTRLTVV.

This clone has just one count. This chain's CDR3 is CASSHSPGEYGYTF. In DNA form, the CDR3 reads TGTGCCAGCAGCCATTCTCCAGGCGAATATGGCTACACCTTC. The J gene is TRBJ1-2, the V gene TRBV7-2; D is ambiguous. CDR3 length equals 14 residues. Per germline, CDR1 SGHTA and CDR2 FQGNSA. V was pared by 5 bases and J by 5 bases, with 15 bases between.

Worth noting for this clone: The same CDR3 also results from other DNA sequences found in this sample. This chain links TRBV5-1 with TRBJ1-5; maybe TRBD1 (6 bases). The CDR3 runs 15 residues. Germline CDR1 is SGHRS and CDR2 is YFSETQ. The V gene lost 2 bases and the J gene lost 0 bases, with 9 bases spanning the gap. CDR3 DNA: TGCGCCAGCAGCTTAACAGGGAGTAGCAATCAGCCCCAGCATTTT. This translates into CASSLTGSSNQPQHF.

In this sample, this clone turned up once. The chain has TRBV6-5 and TRBJ2-7, with 9 nucleotides matching TRBD2. The germline V gene has CDR1 MNHEY and CDR2 SVGAGI. The CDR3 loop spans 14 amino acids. Losses at the gene ends were 7 bases for V and 4 bases for J; bases not matched to a gene: 8. CDR3 amino acids: CASNGRGGKYEQYF. The CDR3, as DNA: TGTGCCAGCAACGGGCGGGGGGGAAAGTACGAGCAGTACTTC.

This chain's CDR3 is CASRRQGSYNSPLHF. The CDR3 nucleotides read TGCGCCAGCCGCCGACAGGGCTCCTATAATTCACCCCTCCACTTT. This chain uses TRBV4-3 with TRBJ1-6, with 7 bases fitting TRBD1. The CDR3 spans 15 residues. V was pared by 8 bases and J by 0 bases, with 4 bases of the junction left unmatched. Germline lookup yields CDR1 LGHNA and CDR2 YSLEER.

The DNA of the CDR3 is TGTGCCAGCAGCTCTGACTGGAACTATGGCTACACCTTC. Protein product: CASSSDWNYGYTF. The J gene is TRBJ1-2, the V gene TRBV5-5; unclear D gene. V shed 3 bases and J shed 2 bases, with 8 bases lying between them. Germline CDR1 reads SGHKS; CDR2 reads YYEKEE (reference sequence). The CDR3 has 13 residues.

The chain uses TRBV9 and TRBJ1-6; D remains unclear. V was pared by 0 bases and J by 7 bases, with 14 bases between. This CDR3 is 16 amino acids long. Germline assignment: CDR1 SGDLS and CDR2 YYNGEE. CDR3 in DNA: TGTGCCAGCAGCGTAGCGGGAGCTCGGCGAAATTCACCCCTCCACTTT. Translated: CASSVAGARRNSPLHF.

This clone was counted a few times. This chain links TRBV19 with TRBJ1-2, with 7 positions matching TRBD1. The CDR3 runs to 16 residues. With 2 bases clipped from V and 0 bases from J, the junction kept 6 bases outside the gene matches. Germline-derived CDR1 and CDR2 are LNHDA and SQIVND (reference sequence). CDR3 DNA: TGTGCCAGTAGTATAAGCCGGGACAGACCTAACTATGGCTACACCTTC. Protein product: CASSISRDRPNYGYTF. Supplemented by reference TRBV19 and TRBJ1-2, the full variable domain reads DGGITQSPKYLFRKEGQNVTLSCEQNLNHDAMYWYRQDPGQGLRLIYYSQIVNDFQKGDIAEGYSVSREKKESFPLTVTSAQKNPTAFYLCASSISRDRPNYGYTFGSGTRLTVV.

J is TRBJ1-2 and V is TRBV5-1, with a tentative D call TRBD1 (6 bases). CDR1 is SGHRS and CDR2 is YFSETQ in the germline V gene. The CDR3 loop spans 16 amino acids. V lost 0 bases and J lost 4, with 16 bases in between. CDR3 loop: CASSLEASGDGYGYTF. In DNA, the CDR3 is TGCGCCAGCAGCTTGGAGGCGTCAGGGGACGGCTATGGCTACACCTTC.

The chain joins TRBV7-2 to TRBJ1-2; 7 bases align to TRBD1. CDR3 length equals 15 residues. Germline CDR1 and CDR2: SGHTA and FQGNSA. V was clipped by 5 bases and J by 4 bases; unmatched bases: 10. This CDR3 reads CASSTSTGAPYGYTF. CDR3 nucleotide sequence: TGTGCCAGCAGCACTTCCACAGGGGCGCCCTATGGCTACACCTTC.

This clone was detected once. The rearrangement joins TRBV5-1 to TRBJ2-5, with 11 bases lining up with TRBD1. The CDR3 length is 16 residues. Trimming took 5 bases from V and 4 from J; bases not matched to a gene: 10. CDR1 is SGHRS, CDR2 YFSETQ, per germline. CDR3 DNA sequence: TGCGCCAGCAGATTGACCGGGACAGGGGGTCGAGAGACCCAGTACTTC. It is translated as CASRLTGTGGRETQYF.

The chain recombines TRBV3-1 (or the pseudogene TRBV3-2) with TRBJ2-3; 7 bases align to TRBD2. The CDR3 is 16 residues long. Germline CDR1 is LGHDT and CDR2 is YNNKEL (reference sequence). V lost 3 bases, J lost 1 base, and 7 bases stayed unmatched. The CDR3 reads CASSHLRGSGTDTQYF. In DNA form, the CDR3 reads TGTGCCAGCAGCCACCTGCGGGGGTCAGGCACAGATACGCAGTATTTT.

The V call is TRBV27, the J call TRBJ2-2; the D gene is possibly TRBD2 (5 bases). Germline loops: CDR1 MNHEY, CDR2 SMNVEV (reference sequence). The CDR3 has 14 residues. V was cut by 11 bases and J by 5 bases, with 18 bases left in between. The CDR3 sequence: CAVAGDFRTGELFF. Written as DNA, the CDR3 is TGTGCCGTCGCGGGTGATTTCCGAACCGGGGAGCTGTTTTTT.

A single count supports this clone. The chain has TRBV18 and TRBJ1-6; weak D call: TRBD1 (5 bases). This CDR3 contains 15 residues. V was trimmed by 3 bases and J by 5 bases, leaving 11 bases between them. Germline CDR1 reads KGHSH; CDR2 reads LQKENI. The CDR3 DNA reads as TGTGCCAGCTCACCTCTCGACAGTAATAATTCACCCCTCCACTTT. Translation gives CASSPLDSNNSPLHF.

The rearrangement joins TRBV29-1 to TRBJ2-7; 11 nucleotides line up with TRBD2. The CDR3 is made up of 14 amino acids. The V gene's germline CDR1 is SQVTM and CDR2 ANQGSEA. V lost 7 bases to trimming and J lost 3 bases; unmatched junction nucleotides: 8. The CDR3 spells CSALLAGADYEQYF. CDR3 in DNA: TGCAGCGCCCTACTAGCGGGAGCCGACTACGAGCAGTACTTC.

The CDR3 is CASSVAPSRGDEQYF. The CDR3 DNA reads as TGTGCCAGCAGCGTAGCCCCGAGCAGGGGCGACGAGCAGTACTTC. The V gene is TRBV9, the J gene TRBJ2-7; D might be TRBD1 (6 bases). The ends were cut back, 0 bases at V and 5 bases at J, with 15 bases in the middle. The CDR3 spans 15 residues. Germline V CDR1 and CDR2: SGDLS, YYNGEE.

As DNA, the CDR3 is TGTGCCACCAGTGATGGGGGCGTAGATACGCAGTATTTT. Translated, it gives CATSDGGVDTQYF. This chain joins TRBV24-1 and TRBJ2-3; weak D call: TRBD1 (6 bases). CDR3 length: 13 residues. The ends were cut back, 3 bases at V and 5 bases at J, with 8 bases in the middle. Germline V gene sequence: CDR1 KGHDR, CDR2 SFDVKD.

This clone was seen a single time. This chain links TRBV19 with TRBJ1-1; D is possibly TRBD1 (5 bases). V shed 7 bases and J shed 4 bases, with 13 bases lying between them. This CDR3 is built from 13 residues. Germline V CDR1 and CDR2: LNHDA, SQIVND (reference sequence). CDR3 region: CASTFPGFTEAFF. The CDR3 DNA reads TGTGCCAGTACCTTCCCAGGGTTCACTGAAGCTTTCTTT.

The chain joins TRBV5-6 to TRBJ1-2; TRBD1 aligns across 7 bases. V dropped 1 base and J dropped 4; count of bases not matched to a gene: 13. The CDR3 loop spans 17 amino acids. The germline V gene encodes CDR1 SGHDT and CDR2 YYEEEE. The CDR3 reads CASSLRTGVIPFYGYTF. CDR3 sequence (DNA): TGTGCCAGCAGCTTGAGGACAGGAGTTATACCGTTCTATGGCTACACCTTC.

This clone was seen only a few times. The chain employs TRBV6-2 or TRBV6-3 and TRBJ2-7; D gene ambiguous. In germline, CDR1 is MNHEY, CDR2 SVGEGT. The CDR3 totals 11 residues. The V and J ends lost 2 bases and 8 bases respectively, with 7 bases between them. CDR3 coding DNA: TGTGCCAGCAGTTACGGCAACAAGCAGTACTTC. Encoded protein: CASSYGNKQYF.

The rearrangement links TRBV7-8 to TRBJ1-6; D is uncertain. V was cut by 1 base and J by 8 bases, with 12 bases left in between. Germline CDR1 SGHVS, CDR2 FQNEAQ. The CDR3 loop spans 15 amino acids. As DNA, the CDR3 is TGTGCCAGCAGCTTAGGACCACGGAGCTATTCACCCCTCCACTTT. Protein sequence: CASSLGPRSYSPLHF.

This clone was picked up a small number of times. V is TRBV3-1 (or the pseudogene TRBV3-2) and J is TRBJ1-5; 11 positions agree with TRBD1. Germline CDR1 and CDR2: LGHDT and YNNKEL (reference sequence). CDR3 length: 17 residues. V dropped 1 base and J dropped 9; count of bases not matched to a gene: 11. Here the CDR3 reads CASSQALSGTGGGPQHF. The CDR3 DNA sequence: TGTGCCAGCAGCCAAGCCCTTTCCGGGACAGGGGGTGGGCCCCAGCATTTT.